This T cell receptor beta chain was found in a study of T cell changes during pregnancy in multiple sclerosis. The method was immunoSEQ multiplex PCR; TCRdb's version includes in-frame clones alone and lacks a portion of them. The sample holds more than 70,000 clones; around 94% are singletons and the top ten take 2% to 2.5%. This CDR3 is 13 amino acids long. After removal of 4 bases from V and 11 bases from J, the junction contained 3 bases not matched to a gene. Germline CDR1 is MNHEY and CDR2 is SMNVEV (reference sequence). This TCR was sampled from a female donor with multiple sclerosis, enrolled in a pregnancy study. The source was peripheral blood, collected before pregnancy. The chain employs TRBV27 and TRBJ2-7; 15 nucleotides align to TRBD2. This chain's CDR3 is CASSWTSGREEYF. The CDR3 coding sequence is TGTGCCAGCAGTTGGACTAGCGGGAGGGAAGAGTACTTC.